Listed below are T cell receptor beta chains from one sample, sequenced in a study of CD8 T cells in ankylosing spondylitis. A single record per CDR3 protein comes from TCRdb applying MiXCR to the 5' RACE reads. The sample lists just under 350,000 distinct CDR3 sequences; around 15% were seen once. Sequencing was done on a sample of blood, either unsorted or a sorted T cell fraction (not recorded which). Receptors were obtained from a male donor with ankylosing spondylitis or in good health (not recorded which). CDR3s include the opening cysteine and the closing phenylalanine or tryptophan. Each record gives: V gene, clone size, J gene, D gene, CDR3 protein, CDR3 DNA. A D gene is named only where the DNA matches it firmly. Clone size is not always given. Where it is, it says once, few, many or a class for expanded clones.

TRBV7-2	few	TRBJ2-3	-	CASSRGMTDTQYF	TGTGCCAGCAGCCGCGGCATGACAGATACGCAGTATTTT
TRBV5-1	-	TRBJ2-2	-	CASSLDTPNTGELFF	TGCGCCAGCAGCTTGGACACCCCCAACACCGGGGAGCTGTTTTTT
TRBV10-3	-	TRBJ1-1	TRBD1	CAITRDRGNTEAFF	TGTGCCATCACCAGGGACAGGGGAAACACTGAAGCTTTCTTT
TRBV5-1	few	TRBJ1-4	TRBD1	CASSRDRGGEKLFF	TGCGCCAGCAGCAGGGACAGGGGAGGCGAAAAACTGTTTTTT
TRBV4-1	few	TRBJ1-3	-	CASSQGFSGNTIYF	TGCGCCAGCAGCCAAGGTTTCTCTGGAAACACCATATATTTT
TRBV12-3/TRBV12-4	few	TRBJ2-5	TRBD1	CASSFPGQGVRETQYF	TGTGCCAGCAGTTTCCCGGGACAGGGGGTTAGGGAGACCCAGTACTTC
TRBV4-1	many	TRBJ2-1	-	CASSQGLLENEQFF	TGCGCCAGCAGCCAAGGTCTCCTTGAAAATGAGCAGTTCTTC
TRBV28	many	TRBJ2-3	TRBD2	CASSLAGGLADTQYF	TGTGCCAGCAGTTTAGCGGGGGGGCTGGCAGATACGCAGTATTTT
TRBV25-1	few	TRBJ2-3	-	CASSEYMAGTDTQYF	TGTGCCAGCAGTGAATATATGGCAGGCACAGATACGCAGTATTTT
TRBV20-1	few	TRBJ2-3	TRBD1	CSARLRQGGTDTQYF	TGCAGTGCTAGATTAAGACAGGGGGGTACAGATACGCAGTATTTT
TRBV20-1	-	TRBJ2-7	-	CSAIDPSSYEQYF	TGCAGTGCTATCGACCCGAGCTCCTACGAGCAGTACTTC
TRBV3-1	-	TRBJ1-3	-	CASSRMISGSSGNTIYF	TGTGCCAGCAGCCGGATGATATCGGGATCCTCTGGAAACACCATATATTTT
TRBV9	few	TRBJ2-2	TRBD2	CASSVGRGGDTGELFF	TGTGCCAGCAGCGTCGGGCGGGGGGGCGACACCGGGGAGCTGTTTTTT
TRBV12-3/TRBV12-4	many	TRBJ1-2	-	CASKPRDRTNYGYTF	TGTGCCAGCAAACCGCGGGACCGCACTAACTATGGCTACACCTTC
TRBV12-3/TRBV12-4	-	TRBJ1-2	TRBD1	CASSDDRAGGYTF	TGTGCCAGCAGTGACGACAGGGCCGGCGGCTACACCTTC
TRBV5-1	many	TRBJ2-7	-	CASSSGASGLSYEQYF	TGCGCCAGCAGCTCTGGGGCGTCAGGGCTATCCTACGAGCAGTACTTC
TRBV10-2	few	TRBJ2-7	TRBD2	CASSEGGGGPYEQYF	TGCGCCAGCAGTGAGGGGGGGGGAGGGCCCTACGAGCAGTACTTC
TRBV12-3/TRBV12-4	-	TRBJ2-5	-	CASSERGIEEIEYF	TGTGCCAGCAGCGAACGGGGCATCGAAGAGATAGAGTACTTC
TRBV10-3	few	TRBJ2-5	TRBD2	CAIREAGVETQYF	TGTGCCATCAGGGAAGCGGGAGTTGAGACCCAGTACTTC
TRBV20-1	few	TRBJ2-7	TRBD1	CSARDWGTGPGEQYF	TGCAGTGCTAGAGATTGGGGGACAGGGCCGGGAGAGCAGTACTTC
TRBV20-1	few	TRBJ2-2	TRBD1	CSATRGPTGELFF	TGCAGTGCTACTAGGGGGCCCACCGGGGAGCTGTTTTTT
TRBV13	few	TRBJ2-7	-	CASSKDGWLYF	TGTGCCAGCAGCAAGGACGGATGGCTGTACTTC
TRBV4-1	many	TRBJ2-2	TRBD2	CASSQVPLIRGSRGTGELFF	TGCGCCAGCAGCCAAGTACCGCTCATTCGCGGGAGTCGCGGCACCGGGGAGCTGTTTTTT
TRBV2	many	TRBJ2-5	TRBD1	CASSPDRGEETQYF	TGTGCCAGCAGTCCGGACAGGGGTGAAGAGACCCAGTACTTC
TRBV4-1	few	TRBJ2-5	-	CASSQDGAPGLQETQYF	TGCGCCAGCAGCCAAGATGGTGCGCCGGGCCTCCAAGAGACCCAGTACTTC
TRBV27	few	TRBJ2-3	-	CASNRGLTDTQYF	TGTGCCAGCAATCGGGGCCTCACAGATACGCAGTATTTT
TRBV18	-	TRBJ2-7	-	CASSRSGEGREQYF	TGTGCTAGCTCACGTTCAGGGGAAGGGCGCGAGCAGTACTTC
TRBV20-1	-	TRBJ2-7	-	CSASYGGADTNEQYF	TGCAGTGCTAGTTACGGGGGCGCCGACACCAACGAGCAGTACTTC
TRBV10-1	few	TRBJ2-7	-	CASSEGGQGTYEQYF	TGCGCCAGCAGTGAAGGAGGGCAGGGAACCTACGAGCAGTACTTC
TRBV20-1	-	TRBJ2-3	-	CSARGGSSFTDTQYF	TGCAGTGCCAGGGGGGGGTCCAGCTTCACAGATACGCAGTATTTT
TRBV12-3/TRBV12-4	-	TRBJ2-3	-	CASSLGQGSPSGDTQYF	TGTGCCAGCAGTTTAGGGCAAGGGAGCCCATCAGGAGATACGCAGTATTTT
TRBV5-1	-	TRBJ2-3	-	CASSLAAPGTQYF	TGCGCCAGCAGCTTAGCGGCGCCAGGTACGCAGTATTTT
TRBV5-1	-	TRBJ2-1	TRBD2	CASSAKTSGGASFHNEQFF	TGCGCCAGCAGCGCGAAGACTAGCGGGGGGGCATCCTTCCACAATGAGCAGTTCTTC
TRBV5-1	-	TRBJ2-7	TRBD1	CASSFSAGTGGSYEQYF	TGCGCCAGCAGCTTTTCGGCCGGGACAGGGGGCTCATACGAGCAGTACTTC
TRBV9	many	TRBJ2-1	TRBD2	CASSHREGTYNEQFF	TGTGCCAGCAGCCACCGGGAGGGCACCTACAATGAGCAGTTCTTC
TRBV4-2	many	TRBJ2-2	-	CASSQEILNTGELFF	TGTGCCAGCAGCCAAGAGATACTGAACACCGGGGAGCTGTTTTTT
TRBV10-1	-	TRBJ2-1	TRBD2	CASSEGLAGINEQFF	TGCGCCAGCAGTGAGGGACTAGCGGGGATAAATGAGCAGTTCTTC
TRBV7-2	few	TRBJ1-5	-	CASSLTGTEVNQPQHF	TGTGCCAGCAGCCTAACCGGGACGGAGGTCAATCAGCCCCAGCATTTT
TRBV14	few	TRBJ1-2	-	CASSRDGVYGYTF	TGTGCCAGCAGCCGGGACGGAGTCTATGGCTACACCTTC
TRBV18	-	TRBJ2-3	-	CASSPQGSTDTQYF	TGTGCCAGCTCGCCTCAGGGGAGCACAGATACGCAGTATTTT
TRBV7-8	-	TRBJ2-2	TRBD2	CASSLGTSDTGELFF	TGTGCCAGCAGCTTAGGTACTAGCGACACCGGGGAGCTGTTTTTT
TRBV30	many	TRBJ1-1	TRBD1	CAWSPLGTENTEAFF	TGTGCCTGGAGCCCATTGGGGACAGAGAACACTGAAGCTTTCTTT
TRBV30	-	TRBJ1-2	-	CAWSVAVNYGYTF	TGTGCCTGGAGTGTGGCAGTAAACTATGGCTACACCTTC
TRBV3-1	-	TRBJ2-1	-	CASSQMRLPYNEQFF	TGTGCCAGCAGCCAGATGCGCCTTCCTTACAATGAGCAGTTCTTC
TRBV29-1	-	TRBJ1-1	-	CSVDLSGPVAEAFF	TGCAGCGTAGATCTGTCGGGACCTGTGGCTGAAGCTTTCTTT
TRBV7-8	-	TRBJ2-5	TRBD2	CASSLSKLAGGRETQYF	TGTGCCAGCAGCTTGTCTAAGCTAGCGGGGGGCCGGGAGACCCAGTACTTC
TRBV5-6	-	TRBJ1-1	-	CASSPSGGHTEAFF	TGTGCCAGCAGCCCGTCCGGAGGGCACACTGAAGCTTTCTTT
TRBV20-1	-	TRBJ2-1	-	CSARGPPYLNEQFF	TGCAGTGCTAGAGGCCCCCCCTACCTCAATGAGCAGTTCTTC
TRBV30	-	TRBJ2-3	TRBD2	CASRLAGGPTDTQYF	TGTGCCTCGAGGTTGGCGGGAGGGCCAACAGATACGCAGTATTTT
TRBV12-3/TRBV12-4	-	TRBJ2-7	-	CASSFLPDGYEQYF	TGTGCCAGCAGTTTCTTACCGGACGGGTACGAGCAGTACTTC
TRBV19	-	TRBJ1-5	TRBD1	CASSILGTGNQPQHF	TGTGCCAGTAGTATTTTAGGGACAGGGAATCAGCCCCAGCATTTT
TRBV29-1	-	TRBJ2-3	-	CSVAWDSTDTQYF	TGCAGCGTTGCTTGGGATAGCACAGATACGCAGTATTTT
TRBV20-1	-	TRBJ2-5	-	CSASKQETQYF	TGCAGTGCTAGCAAACAAGAGACCCAGTACTTC
TRBV7-8	few	TRBJ1-4	TRBD1	CASKLNRGGVYEKLFF	TGTGCCAGCAAACTAAACAGGGGGGGGGTATATGAAAAACTGTTTTTT
TRBV29-1	few	TRBJ2-5	-	CSGGLRGWEQETQYF	TGCAGCGGGGGTCTCAGGGGATGGGAACAAGAGACCCAGTACTTC
TRBV20-1	-	TRBJ2-7	-	CSALTGRSTYYEQYF	TGCAGTGCCCTGACTGGACGTTCGACTTACTACGAGCAGTACTTC
TRBV5-6	few	TRBJ2-1	-	CASSFAPGSQGGIEQFF	TGTGCCAGCAGCTTTGCTCCGGGGTCCCAGGGGGGAATTGAGCAGTTCTTC
TRBV7-2	few	TRBJ2-5	TRBD2	CASSKGGRGETQYF	TGTGCCAGCAGCAAGGGCGGGAGAGGAGAGACCCAGTACTTC
TRBV5-1	many	TRBJ1-1	-	CASSLDGGSRGTEAFF	TGCGCCAGCAGCTTGGATGGAGGATCGAGAGGCACTGAAGCTTTCTTT
TRBV10-3	few	TRBJ2-5	TRBD1	CAITATPGTGSEETQYF	TGTGCCATCACCGCTACTCCCGGGACAGGTTCTGAAGAGACCCAGTACTTC